The subject of this entry is one TCR beta chain. This entry belongs to a study of blood T cell repertoires in COVID-19. The method was immunoSEQ multiplex PCR; TCRdb's version includes in-frame clones alone and lacks a portion of them. This table holds more than 300,000 clones, around 86% found once. The germline V gene encodes CDR1 SGHVS and CDR2 FQNEAQ. The CDR3 is made up of 14 amino acids. The V and J ends lost 3 bases and 4 bases respectively, with 12 bases between them. The gene calls are TRBV7-8 and TRBJ1-2; possibly TRBD1 for D (5 bases). Source material: PBMCs or T cells enriched from blood (not recorded which). This sequence originates from a man aged 25-45 years who had recovered from COVID-19. The CDR3 sequence: CASSLLRVGYGYTF. DNA for the CDR3: TGTGCCAGCAGCTTGCTCAGGGTCGGCTATGGCTACACCTTC.